Below are 13 T cell receptor beta chains sequenced from a single sample in a study of vaccination and CD4 T cells after COVID-19. No antigen is known for these receptors. The treatment was: approximately 9-day PBMC culture with coronavirus spike peptide pools or control peptides (ViraFEST assay). Sequencing of DNA taken from cultured CD4+ T cells relied on the Oncomine TCR Beta short-read assay. TCRdb re-called the PCR reads through MiXCR, storing one row per CDR3 protein. The profile shows over 5,000 distinct CDR3 sequences, less than 55% of them singletons. Sequencing used CD4+ T cells from blood, cultured in vitro. The receptors derive from a human donor who had recovered from COVID-19.

The genes are TRBV20-1 and TRBJ2-3, with D perhaps matching TRBD2 (6 bases). The V end lost 4 bases, the J end lost 1 base, and 12 bases lay between the germline ends. The CDR3 length is 14 residues. Per the germline V gene, CDR1 is DFQATT and CDR2 is SNEGSKA (reference sequence). CDR3 nucleotide sequence: TGCAGTGCTATACGGACTATGGGCACAGATACGCAGTATTTT. This codes for CSAIRTMGTDTQYF.

The rearrangement links TRBV14 to TRBJ2-5, with a tentative D call TRBD1 (5 bases). The germline V gene encodes CDR1 SGHDN and CDR2 FVKESK. With 1 base removed from V and 7 bases from J, the gap between germline ends came to 16 bases. This CDR3 has 15 residues. CDR3 DNA sequence: TGTGCCAGCAGCCAAGCAGGGCAGACATGGGGGACCCAGTACTTC. Its translation is CASSQAGQTWGTQYF. Complete variable domain (other parts from reference TRBV14 and TRBJ2-5): EAGVTQFPSHSVIEKGQTVTLRCDPISGHDNLYWYRRVMGKEIKFLLHFVKESKQDESGMPNNRFLAERTGGTYSTLKVQPAELEDSGVYFCASSQAGQTWGTQYFGPGTRLLVL.

The genes are TRBV5-1 and TRBJ1-1, with D possibly TRBD1 on 5 matching bases. CDR3 length: 14 residues. CDR1 and CDR2 from the germline V gene are SGHRS and YFSETQ. Trimming removed 4 bases from V and 4 bases from J, with 14 bases in between. CDR3 residues: CASSDQGWVTEAFF. CDR3 coding DNA: TGCGCCAGCAGCGATCAGGGTTGGGTCACTGAAGCTTTCTTT. The full variable domain, rest sourced from reference TRBV5-1 and TRBJ1-1, is KAGVTQTPRYLIKTRGQQVTLSCSPISGHRSVSWYQQTPGQGLQFLFEYFSETQRNKGNFPGRFSGRQFSNSRSEMNVSTLELGDSALYLCASSDQGWVTEAFFGQGTRLTVV.

V and J are TRBV15 and TRBJ1-5; 9 bases fit TRBD1. The CDR3 has 15 amino acids. CDR1 is LNHNV and CDR2 is YYDKDF in the germline V gene (reference sequence). V shed 5 bases, J shed 5 bases, and the junction held 7 bases outside the gene matches. The CDR3 DNA sequence: TGTGCCACCAGCGCAATCTACAGGGGGCATCAGCCCCAGCATTTT. This translates into CATSAIYRGHQPQHF.

This clonotype was detected a few times. The CDR3 is CSARATGVNYGYTF. In nucleotides, the CDR3 is TGCAGTGCTAGAGCTACAGGGGTCAACTATGGCTACACCTTC. The chain is built from TRBV20-1 and TRBJ1-2; 7 bases agree with TRBD1. Looked up from germline, CDR1 is DFQATT and CDR2 is SNEGSKA (reference sequence). J was trimmed by 2 bases and V by 1 base; bases with no gene match: 4. The CDR3 has 14 amino acids.

This sequence joins TRBV30 and TRBJ1-1; D may be TRBD1 (6 bases). The germline V and J ends were trimmed by 2 bases and 0 bases, with 13 bases remaining between them. This CDR3 has 15 amino acids. In germline, CDR1 is GTSNPN, CDR2 SVGIG (reference sequence). CDR3 region: CAWSSTGSMNTEAFF. The DNA of the CDR3 is TGTGCCTGGAGTAGCACAGGGTCCATGAACACTGAAGCTTTCTTT. The whole variable domain, remainder taken from reference TRBV30 and TRBJ1-1, is SQTIHQWPATLVQPVGSPLSLECTVEGTSNPNLYWYRQAAGRGLQLLFYSVGIGQISSEVPQNLSASRPQDRQFILSSKKLLLSDSGFYLCAWSSTGSMNTEAFFGQGTRLTVV.

The V gene is TRBV15, the J gene TRBJ2-1; D is ambiguous. Germline V gene lookup returns CDR1 LNHNV and CDR2 YYDKDF (reference sequence). There are 16 residues in the CDR3. V was cut by 1 base and J by 0 bases, with 10 bases left in between. This CDR3 reads CATSRGRGISYNEQFF. DNA for the CDR3: TGTGCCACCAGCAGAGGTCGCGGTATCTCCTACAATGAGCAGTTCTTC.

This clonotype occurred a few times. V usage is TRBV10-3 and J usage is TRBJ2-2, with 8 bases matching TRBD2. The junction had 1 base not matched to a gene; V was cut back by 4 bases and J by 3 bases. Germline lookup yields CDR1 ENHRY and CDR2 SYGVKD. CDR3 length: 14 residues. The chain's CDR3 is CAISAAGDTGELFF. The CDR3, as DNA: TGTGCCATCAGTGCAGCGGGGGACACCGGGGAGCTGTTTTTT.

The chain carries TRBV10-3 and TRBJ2-5; D gene uncertain. V was cut by 3 bases and J by 5 bases, with 10 bases left in between. Looked up from germline, CDR1 is ENHRY and CDR2 is SYGVKD. The length of the CDR3 is 13 residues. DNA for the CDR3: TGTGCCATCAGTGAACAATCTTCGGAGACCCAGTACTTC. This codes for CAISEQSSETQYF.

This sequence joins TRBV18 and TRBJ1-5, with 7 bases matching TRBD1. Germline V gene data show CDR1 as KGHSH and CDR2 as LQKENI. The CDR3 is 16 residues long. The ends lost 1 base at V and 1 base at J; junction bases unmatched: 4. The CDR3 spells CASSPQGAGSNQPQHF. DNA for the CDR3: TGTGCCAGCTCACCACAGGGGGCGGGGAGCAATCAGCCCCAGCATTTT.

The chain is built from TRBV6-1 and TRBJ2-3; TRBD2 aligns across 10 bases. V lost 4 bases, J lost 6 bases, and 7 bases stayed unmatched. The CDR3 length is 15 residues. Germline assignment: CDR1 MNHNS and CDR2 SASEGT. CDR3 in amino acids: CASSGQREGRDTQYF. The CDR3 DNA reads TGTGCCAGCAGTGGACAGCGGGAGGGCCGGGATACGCAGTATTTT.

This chain uses TRBV25-1 with TRBJ1-4, with D maybe TRBD1 (6 bases). The V gene lost 0 bases and the J gene lost 0 bases, with 14 bases spanning the gap. The CDR3 has 18 residues. Germline values: CDR1 MGHDK, CDR2 SYGVNS. The CDR3 DNA reads as TGTGCCAGCAGTGAATATAGGGGACACAGAACAACTAATGAAAAACTGTTTTTT. Protein: CASSEYRGHRTTNEKLFF.

This clonotype showed up just once. V usage is TRBV20-1 and J usage is TRBJ1-2; 7 bases fit TRBD1. V trimming: 0 bases; J trimming: 3 bases; junction bases outside the gene matches: 1. From germline, CDR1 is DFQATT and CDR2 SNEGSKA (reference sequence). The CDR3 covers 13 residues. The CDR3 protein is CSARDRGYYGYTF. The CDR3 coding sequence is TGCAGTGCTAGAGACAGGGGGTACTATGGCTACACCTTC.